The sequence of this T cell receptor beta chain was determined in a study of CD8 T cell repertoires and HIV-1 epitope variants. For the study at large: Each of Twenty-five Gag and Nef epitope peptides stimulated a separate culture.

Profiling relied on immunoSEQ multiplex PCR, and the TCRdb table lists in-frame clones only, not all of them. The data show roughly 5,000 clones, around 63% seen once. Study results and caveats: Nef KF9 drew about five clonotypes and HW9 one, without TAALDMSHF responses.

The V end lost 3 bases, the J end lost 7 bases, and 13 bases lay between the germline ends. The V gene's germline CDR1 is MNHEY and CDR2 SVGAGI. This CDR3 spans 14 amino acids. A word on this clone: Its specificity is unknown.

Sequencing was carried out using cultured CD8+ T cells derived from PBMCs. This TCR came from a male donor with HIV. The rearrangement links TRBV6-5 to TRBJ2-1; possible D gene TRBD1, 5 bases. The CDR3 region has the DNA TGTGCCAGCAGTTATCTCCCAGGGAATAATGAGCAGTTCTTC. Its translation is CASSYLPGNNEQFF.